The 8 T cell receptor beta chains reported below all come from one sample, sequenced in a study of blood T cell repertoires in COVID-19. TCRdb's copy holds only in-frame clones and misses some; the assay was immunoSEQ multiplex PCR. This repertoire shows roughly 280,000 clones, about 88% found once; its top ten account for about 4%. Source material: peripheral blood. The receptors here all came from a young man with active or convalescent COVID-19.

This clone has more than one count but fewer than ten. The CDR3 is CASSTGVGYGYTF. In DNA, the CDR3 is TGTGCCAGCAGTACAGGGGTTGGCTATGGCTACACCTTC. The chain is built from TRBV12-3 or TRBV12-4 and TRBJ1-2, with TRBD1 identical over 7 bases. Trimming at V came to 5 bases and at J to 4 bases, leaving 4 bases not matched to a gene. CDR3 length equals 13 residues.

This CDR3 is CASSLDLGTGPGYTF. The CDR3 nucleotides read TGTGCCAGCAGCTTGGATTTAGGGACAGGGCCCGGCTACACCTTC. The V call is TRBV5-5, the J call TRBJ1-2; 9 bases fit TRBD1. The CDR3 spans 15 residues. Germline V gives CDR1 SGHKS, CDR2 YYEKEE (reference sequence). J lost 8 bases, V lost 0 bases, and 8 bases had no gene match.

This clone was detected a few times. The chain carries TRBV28 and TRBJ2-2, with unresolved D. The CDR3 runs to 13 residues. V shed 4 bases and J shed 5 bases, with 8 bases lying between them. The germline V gene encodes CDR1 MDHEN and CDR2 SYDVKM. CDR3 DNA: TGTGCCAGCAGTTACCAGGAAACCGGGGAGCTGTTTTTT. Its translation is CASSYQETGELFF. Full variable domain (rest looked up from reference TRBV28 and TRBJ2-2): DVKVTQSSRYLVKRTGEKVFLECVQDMDHENMFWYRQDPGLGLRLIYFSYDVKMKEKGDIPEGYSVSREKKERFSLILESASTNQTSMYLCASSYQETGELFFGEGSRLTVL.

The rearrangement uses TRBV19 and TRBJ2-2, with D hard to call. Germline V gives CDR1 LNHDA, CDR2 SQIVND (reference sequence). V was pared by 8 bases and J by 4 bases, with 11 bases between. This CDR3 region has 13 residues. The CDR3 region has the DNA TGTGCCAGTTCGGGTCAAATCACCGGGGAGCTGTTTTTT. The encoded protein is CASSGQITGELFF.

The V gene is TRBV7-9, the J gene TRBJ1-5; D not certain. Germline-derived CDR1 and CDR2 are SEHNR and FQNEAQ (reference sequence). The CDR3 runs 15 residues. Trimming left V 4 bases short and J 4 bases short, with 14 bases between. The CDR3 coding sequence is TGTGCCAGCAGCTCCCCTGACACTGCTAATCAGCCCCAGCATTTT. Protein sequence: CASSSPDTANQPQHF.

This clone has only one observation. V usage is TRBV19 and J usage is TRBJ2-5, with D maybe TRBD2 (5 bases). With 3 bases removed from V and 4 bases from J, the gap between germline ends came to 12 bases. The CDR3 runs to 14 residues. Per germline, CDR1 LNHDA and CDR2 SQIVND (reference sequence). CDR3: CASSMTGSSETQYF. The DNA for the CDR3 is TGTGCCAGTAGTATGACGGGAAGCTCAGAGACCCAGTACTTC. Full variable domain (missing parts from reference TRBV19 and TRBJ2-5): DGGITQSPKYLFRKEGQNVTLSCEQNLNHDAMYWYRQDPGQGLRLIYYSQIVNDFQKGDIAEGYSVSREKKESFPLTVTSAQKNPTAFYLCASSMTGSSETQYFGPGTRLLVL.

The rearrangement links TRBV6-5 to TRBJ2-7; D might be TRBD2 (5 bases). The CDR3 runs 16 residues. Germline CDR1 and CDR2: MNHEY and SVGAGI. V was shortened by 2 bases and J by 4 bases, with 18 bases between the two germline ends. The DNA of the CDR3 is TGTGCCAGCAGTTACACGGGTGGCGGGTTGACTTACGAGCAGTACTTC. This encodes CASSYTGGGLTYEQYF.

The gene calls are TRBV7-9 and TRBJ1-2; D gene uncertain. Germline lookup yields CDR1 SEHNR and CDR2 FQNEAQ (reference sequence). The V end was cut by 5 bases, the J end by 4 bases, with 20 bases between. The CDR3 length is 16 residues. CDR3 protein: CASSAIPSRRIYGYTF. The CDR3 bases are TGTGCCAGCAGCGCCATCCCCTCGAGGAGGATCTATGGCTACACCTTC.